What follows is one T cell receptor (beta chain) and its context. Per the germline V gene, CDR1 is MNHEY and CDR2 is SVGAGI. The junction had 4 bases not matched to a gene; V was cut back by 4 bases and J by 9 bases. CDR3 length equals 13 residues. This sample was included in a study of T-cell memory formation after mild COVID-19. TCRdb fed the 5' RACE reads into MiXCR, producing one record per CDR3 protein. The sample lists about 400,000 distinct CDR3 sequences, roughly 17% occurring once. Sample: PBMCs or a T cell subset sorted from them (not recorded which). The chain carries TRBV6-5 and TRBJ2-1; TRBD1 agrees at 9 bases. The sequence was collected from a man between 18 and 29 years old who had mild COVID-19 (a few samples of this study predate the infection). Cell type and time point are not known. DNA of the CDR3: TGTGCCAGCAGTTGGACAGGGGAGGGTGAGCAGTTCTTC. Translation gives CASSWTGEGEQFF.